This T cell receptor beta chain was sequenced in a study of blood T cell repertoires in COVID-19 (dated by TCRdb to the early 2020s). A note on the overall study: Collaborator samples came from the United States, Italy and Spain and covered acute and convalescent phases of COVID-19. Where available, HLA class I and class II types were taken from metadata supplied by the sample provider and were not determined by assay-based typing. The repertoires were made available in a free public database intended to serve as a resource for research on the immune response to SARS-CoV-2. The material from the prospective study consisted of cDNA or gDNA derived from T cells, B-cell-depleted T cells, or PBMCs. The dataset comprised deeply sampled blood TCRbeta repertoires from subjects exposed to, actively infected with, or recovered from COVID-19. A de-identified subject ID, COVID-19 status, age in years and sex were almost always included in the sample metadata. Samples came from the ongoing ImmuneRACE study (first 160 participants) plus 1,254 subjects from 6 global collaborators.

From the cysteine up to the phenylalanine, the CDR3 has a length of 13 residues. This entry keeps only the CDR3 DNA: 39 bases, framed from base 1. V is pared back by 6 bases and J by 7 bases, with 10 bases lying between the germline termini. Via the germline V gene, CDR1 is MDHEN and CDR2 SYDVKM. Points the paper makes about the study in general: How much clinical and demographic metadata was included differed by source and by participant, and the metadata was provided uncurated.

Collaborating institutions collected whole blood in K2EDTA tubes following their own protocols. Collaborator samples were shipped for TCRbeta analysis as frozen whole blood, isolated PBMCs, or DNA extracted from either sample type. This clone was seen a single time. No antigen is known for it. Base qualities are missing; no much larger clone stands one base away. TCRbeta CDR3 regions were amplified from genomic DNA using the immunoSEQ Assay, a bias-controlled multiplex PCR. The original pipeline was this. The number of nucleated cells in each sample was estimated by amplification of reference gene primers within the assay. To quantify the absolute abundance of each unique TCRbeta CDR3 rearrangement, sequence reads were collapsed and filtered. For each sample, productive Simpson clonality was calculated as the square root of Simpson's diversity index over productive rearrangements. This is the immuneACCESS table as TCRdb keeps it, with only in-frame sequences that have V and J called. A part of the clones is gone; compared with another copy, unresolved V genes explain less than half, and the rest is unexplained. Clonal size and the V and J genes are those of that table, whereas D and trimming came from the DNA. Present in this sample are about 150,000 clones, around 79% of which were seen just once. The ten largest clones represent under 2% of the sample.

The rearranged chain carries TRBV28 and TRBJ1-6, with TRBD1 tentatively as D gene (5 bases match). Material for sequencing was peripheral blood. This TCR was recovered from an elderly man with acute or convalescent COVID-19. The sequence in DNA is TGTGCCAGCAGCTCCGGGGGGAATTCACCCCTCCACTTT. Its protein is CASSSGGNSPLHF.